The clone carrying this T cell receptor (beta chain) was observed at least ten times. As yet, its antigen is unknown. The CDR3 loop spans 14 amino acids. Deletions cut 0 bases from V and 2 bases from J, with 8 bases between. The sample comes from a study of T cells in Graves' hyperthyroidism and ophthalmopathy. Study-level points and caveats: Blood held most thyroid clonotypes expanded above 0.001 frequency.

TCR beta CDR3 regions were amplified from RNA. The primer set for the first-round RT-PCR of the TCR CDR3 was HTBI. TCRdb independently ran MiXCR on the multiplex PCR reads; one entry per CDR3 protein. This sample has under 750,000 distinct CDR3 sequences, with around 19% found just once. The rearrangement uses TRBV12-3 or TRBV12-4 and TRBJ2-7; a possible D gene is TRBD1 (5 bases). The specimen sequenced was blood. The sequence derives from a woman between 45 and 65 years old with Graves' hyperthyroidism that later progressed to Graves' ophthalmopathy. In DNA, the CDR3 is TGTGCCAGCAGTTTAGCGGGGCAGACCTACGAGCAGTACTTC. As protein: CASSLAGQTYEQYF.